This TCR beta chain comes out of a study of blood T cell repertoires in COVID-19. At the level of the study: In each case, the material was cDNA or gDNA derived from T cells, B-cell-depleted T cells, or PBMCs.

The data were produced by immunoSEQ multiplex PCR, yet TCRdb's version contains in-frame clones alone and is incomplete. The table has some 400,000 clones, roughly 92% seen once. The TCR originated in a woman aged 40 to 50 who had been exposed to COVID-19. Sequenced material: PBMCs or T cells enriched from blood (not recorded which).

The CDR3 region is CALLTGVSYEQYF. Written as DNA, the CDR3 is TGTGCCCTTTTGACAGGGGTTAGCTACGAGCAGTACTTC. The chain carries TRBV24-1 and TRBJ2-7; TRBD1 aligns across 8 bases. Trimming took 12 bases from V and 3 from J; bases not matched to a gene: 9. This CDR3 spans 13 amino acids. Germline V gene sequence: CDR1 KGHDR, CDR2 SFDVKD.